This paragraph reports one T cell receptor (beta chain). Its antigen is not identified. Germline assignment: CDR1 PRHDT and CDR2 FYEKMQ (reference sequence). This CDR3 is 14 amino acids long. Trimming pared 8 bases from V and 6 bases from J, leaving 19 bases between. The sample is drawn from a study of graft-versus-host responses after intestinal transplantation. Whole-study findings and limits: Where graft-donor T cell macrochimerism was present, patients had high graft-versus-host to host-versus-graft clonal ratios in allografts.

The assay was immunoSEQ multiplex PCR, and TCRdb's table has in-frame clones only and misses some. The sample lists 80,000 to 95,000 clones, about nine tenths seen once, with more than 0.25% in the top ten. The sequence was collected from a human donor who was the organ donor for an intestinal transplant. The sample here was unstimulated CD4+ T cells sorted from spleen or lymph node cells, taken before transplant. The chain employs TRBV13 and TRBJ1-1; no reliable D call. The CDR3 nucleotides are TGTGCCAGCGTCATCACTCGGGTGGCCGCTGAAGCTTTCTTT. Translating gives CASVITRVAAEAFF.